This T cell receptor (beta chain) came from a study of early T cells in non-severe SARS-CoV-2 infection. Across the whole study: Sequencing of unsorted whole blood was done on bulk RNA, leaving chains unpaired.

Findings of the study overall: Matching results from VDJdb favored anti-spike CD8 responses, leaving private and CD4 specificities undetected.

Individual cDNA molecules each received unique molecular identifiers attached to them. TCRdb re-called the 5' RACE reads with MiXCR, one entry per CDR3 protein. Of roughly 42,000 distinct CDR3 sequences in the sample, 10% to 15% were seen once. In its sample, this clonotype was seen a few times. The antigen remains undetermined. Sequencing was done on a sample of whole blood. This receptor was taken from an adult who was a healthcare worker with PCR-confirmed SARS-CoV-2 infection or an uninfected control (not recorded which).

CDR3: CSAPSDRSQTQYF. DNA for the CDR3: TGCAGTGCTCCTTCGGACAGGAGCCAGACCCAGTACTTC. The rearrangement links TRBV20-1 to TRBJ2-5; 7 bases are a match to TRBD1. With 5 bases clipped from V and 6 bases from J, the junction kept 9 bases outside the gene matches. The CDR3 spans 13 residues. CDR1 and CDR2 from the germline V gene are DFQATT and SNEGSKA (reference sequence).